The rows below give T cell receptor beta chains drawn from one sample of a study of blood T cell repertoires in COVID-19. The assay was immunoSEQ multiplex PCR, and TCRdb's table has in-frame clones only and misses some. The repertoire holds 180,000 or so clones, with around 87% as singletons. The sample consisted of peripheral blood. The receptors were sampled from a man younger than 30 with acute or convalescent COVID-19. CDR3s include the opening cysteine and the closing phenylalanine or tryptophan. Fields, in order: D gene, V gene, clone size, J gene, CDR3 protein, CDR3 DNA. The D gene is left open where the match is weak. Not every row has a clone size; where given, it reads once, few, many or a size class.

TRBD1	TRBV10-3	NA	TRBJ1-2	CAIRDREKRDYGYTF	TGTGCCATCAGGGACAGGGAGAAGAGGGACTATGGCTACACCTTC
TRBD2	TRBV11-2	NA	TRBJ2-5	CASSSLPGLAGGPQETQYF	TGTGCCAGCAGCTCGTTACCGGGACTAGCGGGGGGACCCCAAGAGACCCAGTACTTC
NA	TRBV9	NA	TRBJ1-6	CASSVRQDGGPLHF	TGTGCCAGCAGCGTTAGACAGGATGGAGGACCCCTCCACTTT
NA	TRBV19	NA	TRBJ1-5	CASSIQAIADQPQHF	TGTGCCAGTAGTATACAGGCAATAGCGGATCAGCCCCAGCATTTT
TRBD1	TRBV5-1	NA	TRBJ2-1	CASSSYRGLNEQFF	TGCGCCAGCAGCTCATACAGGGGATTGAATGAGCAGTTCTTC
TRBD1	TRBV6-5	NA	TRBJ1-2	CASNHRDRVGGYTF	TGTGCCAGCAATCACCGGGACAGGGTGGGAGGCTACACCTTC
NA	TRBV2	NA	TRBJ2-3	CASSQWGGRGDTQYF	TGTGCCAGCAGCCAGTGGGGGGGCCGAGGAGATACGCAGTATTTT
NA	TRBV6-5	NA	TRBJ2-1	CASSYGQYNEQFF	TGTGCCAGCAGTTACGGGCAGTACAATGAGCAGTTCTTC
TRBD1	TRBV9	once	TRBJ2-5	CASSTRDRGGETQYF	TGTGCCAGCAGCACACGAGACAGGGGAGGAGAGACCCAGTACTTC
NA	TRBV5-4	NA	TRBJ2-1	CASSLVRGGDEQFF	TGTGCCAGCAGCTTGGTACGGGGCGGGGATGAGCAGTTCTTC
TRBD2	TRBV12-3/TRBV12-4	NA	TRBJ2-7	CASSGRVVNEQYF	TGTGCCAGCAGCGGGAGGGTGGTCAACGAGCAGTACTTC
TRBD1	TRBV28	NA	TRBJ2-1	CASSTQRGQGAYNEQFF	TGTGCCAGCAGTACTCAGCGTGGACAGGGGGCTTACAATGAGCAGTTCTTC
NA	TRBV7-9	NA	TRBJ2-2	CASSFGVGELFF	TGTGCCAGCAGCTTCGGGGTCGGGGAGCTGTTTTTT
TRBD1	TRBV2	NA	TRBJ2-1	CASRIGQGFDEQFF	TGTGCCAGCAGAATCGGACAGGGGTTCGATGAGCAGTTCTTC
NA	TRBV7-3	NA	TRBJ1-1	CASRPNSHGGEAFF	TGTGCCAGCAGACCGAACAGCCATGGGGGGGAAGCTTTCTTT
NA	TRBV7-2	NA	TRBJ1-6	CASSFWQYNSPLHF	TGTGCCAGCAGCTTTTGGCAGTATAATTCACCCCTCCACTTT
TRBD1	TRBV4-1	NA	TRBJ2-2	CASSQPQGAMNTGELFF	TGCGCCAGCAGCCAACCGCAGGGGGCTATGAACACCGGGGAGCTGTTTTTT
TRBD1	TRBV5-6	NA	TRBJ2-2	CASSPRDRLTGELFF	TGTGCCAGCAGCCCCCGGGACAGGCTAACCGGGGAGCTGTTTTTT
TRBD2	TRBV11-2	NA	TRBJ2-2	CASSLVRGAVGELFF	TGTGCCAGCAGCTTAGTGCGGGGGGCCGTCGGGGAGCTGTTTTTT
TRBD1	TRBV30	NA	TRBJ1-6	CAWSEGTGNSPLHF	TGTGCCTGGAGTGAGGGGACAGGTAATTCACCCCTCCACTTT
NA	TRBV6-6	NA	TRBJ1-2	CASSGTLYGYTF	TGTGCCAGCAGTGGGACTCTCTATGGCTACACCTTC
NA	TRBV28	NA	TRBJ2-7	CASSYSSYEQYF	TGTGCCAGCAGTTACAGCTCCTACGAGCAGTACTTC
TRBD1	TRBV3-1/TRBV3-2	NA	TRBJ2-2	CASSPTGTGVAGVAGELFF	TGTGCCAGCAGCCCAACCGGGACAGGGGTAGCCGGGGTAGCCGGGGAGCTGTTTTTT
TRBD1	TRBV19	NA	TRBJ2-2	CASKGASDTGELFF	TGTGCCAGTAAGGGGGCCTCGGACACCGGGGAGCTGTTTTTT
NA	TRBV5-4	few	TRBJ1-1	CASRGGNTEAFF	TGTGCCAGCAGAGGGGGGAACACTGAAGCTTTCTTT
NA	TRBV27	few	TRBJ1-1	CASSLRRGSTEAFF	TGTGCCAGCAGTTTAAGGCGGGGTTCCACTGAAGCTTTCTTT
NA	TRBV4-1	NA	TRBJ1-4	CASSQDKIQDNEKLFF	TGCGCCAGCAGCCAAGATAAGATTCAGGATAATGAAAAACTGTTTTTT
NA	TRBV14	NA	TRBJ2-1	CASSQFPLVDEQFF	TGTGCCAGCAGCCAATTTCCCTTAGTGGATGAGCAGTTCTTC
NA	TRBV5-1	NA	TRBJ2-1	CASSLENTYNEQFF	TGCGCCAGCAGCTTAGAAAACACCTACAATGAGCAGTTCTTC
TRBD1	TRBV27	NA	TRBJ1-6	CASSLKQTGIYNSPLHF	TGTGCCAGCAGCCTTAAACAGACAGGGATTTATAATTCACCCCTCCACTTT
NA	TRBV9	NA	TRBJ2-2	CASSVGDRNTGELFF	TGTGCCAGCAGCGTAGGAGACAGGAACACCGGGGAGCTGTTTTTT
NA	TRBV5-1	NA	TRBJ2-1	CASSLETSNEQFF	TGCGCCAGCAGCTTGGAGACTAGCAATGAGCAGTTCTTC
NA	TRBV25-1	NA	TRBJ2-7	CASRQVYEQYF	TGTGCCAGCCGACAGGTGTACGAGCAGTACTTC
NA	TRBV5-6	NA	TRBJ1-6	CASSLVSGSRWDSPLHF	TGTGCCAGCAGCTTGGTATCCGGGTCGCGGTGGGATTCACCCCTCCACTTT
NA	TRBV4-2	NA	TRBJ1-3	CASSQDTGSGNTIYF	TGTGCCAGCAGCCAAGACACGGGGTCCGGGAACACCATATATTTT
TRBD1	TRBV5-1	NA	TRBJ2-3	CASSKGQLLSTDTQYF	TGCGCCAGCAGCAAGGGACAGCTCCTTAGCACAGATACGCAGTATTTT
NA	TRBV19	NA	TRBJ2-5	CASSTGQFQETQYF	TGTGCCAGTAGCACTGGACAGTTCCAAGAGACCCAGTACTTC